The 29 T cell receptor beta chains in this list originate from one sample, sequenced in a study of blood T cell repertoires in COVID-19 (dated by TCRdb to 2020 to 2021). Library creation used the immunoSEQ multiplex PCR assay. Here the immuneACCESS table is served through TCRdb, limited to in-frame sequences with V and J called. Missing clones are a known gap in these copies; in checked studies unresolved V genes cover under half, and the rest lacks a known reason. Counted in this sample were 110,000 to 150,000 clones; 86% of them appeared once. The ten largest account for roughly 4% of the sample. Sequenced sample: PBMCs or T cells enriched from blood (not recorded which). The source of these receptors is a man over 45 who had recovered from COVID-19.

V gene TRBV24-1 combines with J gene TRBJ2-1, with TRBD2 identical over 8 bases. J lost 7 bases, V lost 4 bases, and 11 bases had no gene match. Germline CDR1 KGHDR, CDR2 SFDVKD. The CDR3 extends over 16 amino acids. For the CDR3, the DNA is TGTGCCACCAGTGACGTCGGGGGGGGGCTTAGGAATGAGCAGTTCTTC. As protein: CATSDVGGGLRNEQFF.

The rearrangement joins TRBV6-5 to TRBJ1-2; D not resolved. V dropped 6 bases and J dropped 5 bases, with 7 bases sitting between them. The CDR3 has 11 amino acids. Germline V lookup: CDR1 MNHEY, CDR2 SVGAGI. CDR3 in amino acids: CASRNSYGYTF. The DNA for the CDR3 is TGTGCCAGCAGGAACAGTTATGGCTACACCTTC.

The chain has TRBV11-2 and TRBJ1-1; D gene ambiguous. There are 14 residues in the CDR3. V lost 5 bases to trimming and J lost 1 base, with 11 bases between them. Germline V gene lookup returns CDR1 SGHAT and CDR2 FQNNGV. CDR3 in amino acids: CASSPSYSNTEAFF. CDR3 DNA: TGTGCCAGCAGCCCCTCCTACTCGAACACTGAAGCTTTCTTT.

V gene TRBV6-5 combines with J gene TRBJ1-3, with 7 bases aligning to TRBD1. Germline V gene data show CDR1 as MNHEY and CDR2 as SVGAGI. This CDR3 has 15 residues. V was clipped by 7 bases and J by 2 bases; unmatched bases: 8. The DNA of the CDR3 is TGTGCCAGCATTACCACAGGGGTCACTGGAAACACCATATATTTT. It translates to CASITTGVTGNTIYF.

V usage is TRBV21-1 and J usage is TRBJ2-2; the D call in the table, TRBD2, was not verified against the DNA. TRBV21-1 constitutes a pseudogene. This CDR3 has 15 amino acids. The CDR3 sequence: CASPRLAGGTGELFF. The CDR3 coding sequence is TGTGCCAGCCCCCGGCTAGCGGGAGGCACCGGGGAGCTGTTTTTT.

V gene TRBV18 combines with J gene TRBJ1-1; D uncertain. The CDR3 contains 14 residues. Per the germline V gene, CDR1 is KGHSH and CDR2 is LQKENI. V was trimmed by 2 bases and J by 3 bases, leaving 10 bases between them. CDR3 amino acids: CASSPTAIYTEAFF. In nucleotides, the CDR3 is TGTGCCAGCTCACCAACAGCAATATACACTGAAGCTTTCTTT. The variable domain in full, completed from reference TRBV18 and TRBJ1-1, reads NAGVMQNPRHLVRRRGQEARLRCSPMKGHSHVYWYRQLPEEGLKFMVYLQKENIIDESGMPKERFSAEFPKEGPSILRIQQVVRGDSAAYFCASSPTAIYTEAFFGQGTRLTVV.

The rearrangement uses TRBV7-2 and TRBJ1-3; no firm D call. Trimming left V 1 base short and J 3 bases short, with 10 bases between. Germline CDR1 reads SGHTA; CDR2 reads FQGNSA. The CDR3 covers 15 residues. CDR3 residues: CASSLDGAGGNTIYF. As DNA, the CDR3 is TGTGCCAGCAGCTTAGACGGTGCAGGTGGAAACACCATATATTTT.

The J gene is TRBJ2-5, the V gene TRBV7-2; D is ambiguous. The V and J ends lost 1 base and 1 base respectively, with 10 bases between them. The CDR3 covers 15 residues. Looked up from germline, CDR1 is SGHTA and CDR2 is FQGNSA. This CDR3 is CASSLVSLFQETQYF. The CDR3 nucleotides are TGTGCCAGCAGCTTAGTGTCCCTATTCCAAGAGACCCAGTACTTC.

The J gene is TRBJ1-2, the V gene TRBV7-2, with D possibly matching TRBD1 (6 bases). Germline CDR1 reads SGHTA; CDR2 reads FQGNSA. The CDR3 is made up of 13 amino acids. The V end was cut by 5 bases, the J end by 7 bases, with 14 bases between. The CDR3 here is CASSPLGAAGYTF. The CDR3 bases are TGTGCCAGCAGCCCGTTGGGGGCGGCTGGCTACACCTTC.

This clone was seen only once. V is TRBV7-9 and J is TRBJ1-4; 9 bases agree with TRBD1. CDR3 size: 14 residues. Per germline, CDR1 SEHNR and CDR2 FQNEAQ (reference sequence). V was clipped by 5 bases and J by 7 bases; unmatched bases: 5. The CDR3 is CASSRQGVGEKLFF. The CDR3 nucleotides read TGTGCCAGCAGCAGACAGGGGGTCGGTGAAAAACTGTTTTTT.

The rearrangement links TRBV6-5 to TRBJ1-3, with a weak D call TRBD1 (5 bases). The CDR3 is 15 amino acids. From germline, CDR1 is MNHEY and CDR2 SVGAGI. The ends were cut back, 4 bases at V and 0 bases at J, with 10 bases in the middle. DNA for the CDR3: TGTGCCAGCAGTTTGGGGCCGTTCTCTGGAAACACCATATATTTT. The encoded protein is CASSLGPFSGNTIYF.

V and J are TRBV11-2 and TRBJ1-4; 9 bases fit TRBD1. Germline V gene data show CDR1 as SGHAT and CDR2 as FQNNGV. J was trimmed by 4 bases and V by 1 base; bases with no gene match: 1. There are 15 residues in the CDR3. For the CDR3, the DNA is TGTGCCAGCAGCTTAGGGGACAGGGATAATGAAAAACTGTTTTTT. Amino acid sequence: CASSLGDRDNEKLFF. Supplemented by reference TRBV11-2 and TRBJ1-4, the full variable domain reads EAGVAQSPRYKIIEKRQSVAFWCNPISGHATLYWYQQILGQGPKLLIQFQNNGVVDDSQLPKDRFSAERLKGVDSTLKIQPAKLEDSAVYLCASSLGDRDNEKLFFGSGTQLSVL.

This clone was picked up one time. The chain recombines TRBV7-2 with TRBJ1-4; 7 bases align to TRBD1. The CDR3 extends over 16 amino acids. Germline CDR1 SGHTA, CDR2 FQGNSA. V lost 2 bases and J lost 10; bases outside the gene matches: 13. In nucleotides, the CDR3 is TGTGCCAGCAGCTTACTAGGCCAGGGGGGTGTCGGAAAACTGTTTTTT. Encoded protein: CASSLLGQGGVGKLFF.

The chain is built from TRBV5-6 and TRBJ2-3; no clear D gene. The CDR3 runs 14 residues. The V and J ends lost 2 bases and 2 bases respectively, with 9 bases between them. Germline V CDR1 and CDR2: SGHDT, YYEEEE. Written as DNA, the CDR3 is TGTGCCAGCAGCTTCGACACCTACACAGATACGCAGTATTTT. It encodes CASSFDTYTDTQYF.

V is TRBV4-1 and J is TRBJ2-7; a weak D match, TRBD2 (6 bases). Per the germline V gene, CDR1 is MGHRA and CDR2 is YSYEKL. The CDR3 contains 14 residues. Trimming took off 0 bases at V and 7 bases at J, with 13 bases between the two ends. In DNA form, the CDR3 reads TGCGCCAGCAGCCAAGATGATCGGGGGAGGGAGCAGTACGTC. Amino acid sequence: CASSQDDRGREQYV.

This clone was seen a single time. CDR3 sequence reads: CASSFSAGGGHEQFF. In nucleotides, the CDR3 is TGTGCCAGCAGTTTTAGTGCGGGAGGAGGCCACGAGCAGTTCTTC. The chain links TRBV27 to TRBJ2-1, with 8 bases lining up with TRBD2. The J segment lost 10 bases and the V segment lost 3 bases, leaving 11 bases of the junction unmatched. CDR1 and CDR2 from the germline V gene are MNHEY and SMNVEV (reference sequence). The CDR3 length is 15 residues.

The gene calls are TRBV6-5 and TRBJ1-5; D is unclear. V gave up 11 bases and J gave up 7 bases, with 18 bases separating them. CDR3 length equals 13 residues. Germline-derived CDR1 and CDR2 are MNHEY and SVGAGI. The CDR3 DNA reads TGTGCCTGCTCGGGAGGACGGGGACAGCCCCAGCATTTT. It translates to CACSGGRGQPQHF.

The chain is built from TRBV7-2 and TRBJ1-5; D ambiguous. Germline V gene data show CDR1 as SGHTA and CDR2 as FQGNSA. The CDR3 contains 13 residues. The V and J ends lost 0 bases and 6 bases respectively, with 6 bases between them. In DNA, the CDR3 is TGTGCCAGCAGCTTAGCTCCGGTTCAGCCCCAGCATTTT. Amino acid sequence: CASSLAPVQPQHF.

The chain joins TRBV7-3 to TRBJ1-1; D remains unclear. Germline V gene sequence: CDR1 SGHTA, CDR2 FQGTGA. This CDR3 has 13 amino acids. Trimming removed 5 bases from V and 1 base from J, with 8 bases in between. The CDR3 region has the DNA TGTGCCAGCAGCACCTCGAGGAACACTGAAGCTTTCTTT. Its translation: CASSTSRNTEAFF. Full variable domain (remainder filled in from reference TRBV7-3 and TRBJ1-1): GAGVSQTPSNKVTEKGKYVELRCDPISGHTALYWYRQSLGQGPEFLIYFQGTGAADDSGLPNDRFFAVRPEGSVSTLKIQRTERGDSAVYLCASSTSRNTEAFFGQGTRLTVV.

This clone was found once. Written as DNA, the CDR3 is TGTGCCAGCAGTTACGGGGCAGCGGGAGGTAACGAGCAGTACTTC. It translates to CASSYGAAGGNEQYF. This chain connects TRBV6-6 to TRBJ2-7; 9 bases agree with TRBD2. This CDR3 is 15 amino acids long. Germline V gene data show CDR1 as MNHNY and CDR2 as SVGAGI (reference sequence). V gave up 2 bases and J gave up 5 bases; unmatched junction bases: 7.

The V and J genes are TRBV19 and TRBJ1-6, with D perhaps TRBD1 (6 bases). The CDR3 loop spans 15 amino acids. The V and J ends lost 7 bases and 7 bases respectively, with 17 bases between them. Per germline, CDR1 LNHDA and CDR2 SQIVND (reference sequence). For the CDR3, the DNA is TGTGCCAGTATGGGGGCCGGTTACCCGAATTCACCCCTCCACTTT. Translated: CASMGAGYPNSPLHF.

The CDR3 loop is CATSRKLGQGNTIYF. The CDR3 DNA reads TGTGCCACCAGCAGGAAACTCGGACAGGGAAACACCATATATTTT. V and J are TRBV15 and TRBJ1-3; a weak D match, TRBD1 (6 bases). Germline assignment: CDR1 LNHNV and CDR2 YYDKDF (reference sequence). V was shortened by 3 bases and J by 4 bases, with 13 bases between the two germline ends. This CDR3 is built from 15 residues. The full variable domain, its missing parts supplied by reference TRBV15 and TRBJ1-3, is DAMVIQNPRYQVTQFGKPVTLSCSQTLNHNVMYWYQQKSSQAPKLLFHYYDKDFNNEADTPDNFQSRRPNTSFCFLDIRSPGLGDTAMYLCATSRKLGQGNTIYFGEGSWLTVV.

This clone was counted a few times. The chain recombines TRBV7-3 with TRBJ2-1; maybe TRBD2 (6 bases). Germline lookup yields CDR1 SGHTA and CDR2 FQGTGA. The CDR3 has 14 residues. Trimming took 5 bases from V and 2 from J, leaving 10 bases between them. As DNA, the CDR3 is TGTGCCAGCAGCCCAGGCGGGACCTACAATGAGCAGTTCTTC. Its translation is CASSPGGTYNEQFF.

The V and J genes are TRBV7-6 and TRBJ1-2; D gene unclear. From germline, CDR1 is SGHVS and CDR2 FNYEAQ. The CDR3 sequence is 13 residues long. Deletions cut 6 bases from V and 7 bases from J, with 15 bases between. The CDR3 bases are TGTGCCAGCAGTCTACTCCTGGTCGGTGGCTACACCTTC. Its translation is CASSLLLVGGYTF.

The CDR3 spells CASSRGAKNIQYF. In DNA form, the CDR3 reads TGTGCCAGCTCACGAGGGGCCAAAAACATTCAGTACTTC. The chain combines TRBV18 with TRBJ2-4; tentatively, D is TRBD2 (5 bases). The ends were cut back, 4 bases at V and 1 base at J, with 5 bases in the middle. The germline gives CDR1 KGHSH, CDR2 LQKENI. CDR3 length equals 13 residues.

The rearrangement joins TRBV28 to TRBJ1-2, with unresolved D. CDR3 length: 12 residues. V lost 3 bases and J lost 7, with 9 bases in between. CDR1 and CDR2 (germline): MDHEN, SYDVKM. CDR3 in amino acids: CASSFGGFGYTF. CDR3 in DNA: TGTGCCAGCAGTTTCGGAGGGTTTGGCTACACCTTC.

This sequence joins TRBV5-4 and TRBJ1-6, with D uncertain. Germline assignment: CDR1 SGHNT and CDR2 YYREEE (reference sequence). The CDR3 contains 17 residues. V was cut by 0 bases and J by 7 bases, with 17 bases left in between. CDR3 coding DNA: TGTGCCAGCAGCTTGGGCCACACCCTGGGAGGAAATTCACCCCTCCACTTT. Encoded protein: CASSLGHTLGGNSPLHF.

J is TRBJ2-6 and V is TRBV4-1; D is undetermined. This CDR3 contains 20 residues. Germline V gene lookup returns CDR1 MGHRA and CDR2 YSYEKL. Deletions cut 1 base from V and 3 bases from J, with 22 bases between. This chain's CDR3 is CASSQGNAQATLDGANVLTF. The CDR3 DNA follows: TGCGCCAGCAGCCAAGGGAACGCCCAGGCAACACTCGATGGGGCCAACGTCCTGACTTTC.

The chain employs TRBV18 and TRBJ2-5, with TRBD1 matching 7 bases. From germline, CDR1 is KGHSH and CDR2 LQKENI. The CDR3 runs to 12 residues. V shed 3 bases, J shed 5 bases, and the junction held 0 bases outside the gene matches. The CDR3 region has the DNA TGTGCCAGCTCACCCAGGGGGGAGACCCAGTACTTC. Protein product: CASSPRGETQYF.